This entry features one T cell receptor beta chain sequence. This entry belongs to a study of control samples from healthy donors and cancer patients. V shed 2 bases and J shed 6 bases, with 8 bases lying between them. CDR3 length equals 13 residues. Germline V gives CDR1 MDHEN, CDR2 SYDVKM. Sequencing used immunoSEQ multiplex PCR; TCRdb keeps in-frame clones, though not all of them. This sample has roughly 120,000 clones, with over 85% found just once. The source is a young man in good health. This sequence joins TRBV28 and TRBJ1-5; perhaps TRBD1 as D (5 bases). Specimen: blood. CDR3 sequence (DNA): TGTGCCAGCAGTTTACCAGGGAGTCAGCCCCAGCATTTT. It translates to CASSLPGSQPQHF.